This is a list of T cell receptor beta chains from one sample in a study of shared clonotypes between healthy human individuals. The assay was immunoSEQ multiplex PCR, and TCRdb's table has in-frame clones only and misses some. The sample carries millions of clones, over 85% recorded once. Sample: naive CD4+ T cells from PBMCs. The receptor source for this set is a man in his late teens or twenties in good health. Some clones in this sample may be carry-over from other donors' samples. Each CDR3 is given with its conserved first and last residue.

TRBJ2-5,TRBV11-2,CASSLAGASGMWETQYF
TRBJ2-1,TRBV4-1,CASSQVGRRGNEQFF
TRBJ2-3,TRBV5-1,CASSLGRGQGTDTQYF
TRBJ1-5,TRBV7-9,CASSFDRAGNQPQHF
TRBJ2-7,TRBV7-2,CASSLGGAGAYEQYF
TRBJ2-7,TRBV5-1,CASSSGTGKDEQYF
TRBJ2-1,TRBV5-4,CASSLASDEQFF
TRBJ1-3,TRBV19,CASRGYVGSGTGNTIYF
TRBJ1-5,TRBV28,CASSPRSGSNQPQHF
TRBJ2-7,TRBV28,CASTSLVYEQYF
TRBJ1-5,TRBV7-6,CASAWGRGSQPQHF
TRBJ2-2,TRBV25-1,CASRGAGGTGELFF
TRBJ1-1,TRBV27,CASSSLRRGTEAFF
TRBJ2-7,TRBV7-9,CASSSQTGKSSYEQYF
TRBJ2-7,TRBV7-9,CASSLHSSEQYF
TRBJ1-3,TRBV11-2,CASSGNTIYF